These 19 T cell receptor beta chains were sequenced from one sample in a study of shared clonotypes between healthy human individuals. Profiling relied on immunoSEQ multiplex PCR, and the TCRdb table lists in-frame clones only, not all of them. This table has about 2.3 million clones, approximately 95% appearing once. Sample: naive CD4+ T cells from PBMCs. Subset defined: CD45RA+ positively selected. The receptors shown here come from a man aged 18 to 35 in good health. Some clones in this sample may be carry-over from other donors' samples.

The rearrangement joins TRBV30 to TRBJ1-2; D call uncertain. The CDR3 has 13 residues. V was trimmed by 2 bases and J by 7 bases, leaving 14 bases between them. Looked up from germline, CDR1 is GTSNPN and CDR2 is SVGIG (reference sequence). In DNA form, the CDR3 reads TGTGCCTGGAGTATGTTAACCGGTGCTGGCTACACCTTC. Residues: CAWSMLTGAGYTF.

The chain recombines TRBV27 with TRBJ1-2, with D maybe TRBD1 (5 bases). With 6 bases removed from V and 8 bases from J, the gap between germline ends came to 19 bases. The CDR3 has 14 residues. Germline V gene sequence: CDR1 MNHEY, CDR2 SMNVEV (reference sequence). CDR3 coding DNA: TGTGCCAGCAGGGCGACAGCGGTGCTGAAGGGCTACACCTTC. It codes for CASRATAVLKGYTF.

The CDR3 DNA is TGTGCCAGCAGCTTAGATTCAGGGGGCGCCCATGGCTACACCTTC. It specifies CASSLDSGGAHGYTF. The chain couples TRBV7-9 to TRBJ1-2; 8 nucleotides agree with TRBD1. The CDR3 spans 15 residues. With V trimmed by 1 base and J by 6 bases, 7 bases remained unmatched. Germline-derived CDR1 and CDR2 are SEHNR and FQNEAQ (reference sequence).

In its sample, this clone was seen once. The CDR3 here is CASRRHNSYEQYF. The CDR3 DNA follows: TGTGCCAGCAGGCGACATAACTCCTACGAGCAGTACTTC. The gene calls are TRBV28 and TRBJ2-7; no clear D. Germline assignment: CDR1 MDHEN and CDR2 SYDVKM. Trimming removed 6 bases from V and 0 bases from J, with 9 bases in between. The CDR3 runs to 13 residues. The variable domain in full, with the rest retrieved from reference TRBV28 and TRBJ2-7, is DVKVTQSSRYLVKRTGEKVFLECVQDMDHENMFWYRQDPGLGLRLIYFSYDVKMKEKGDIPEGYSVSREKKERFSLILESASTNQTSMYLCASRRHNSYEQYFGPGTRLTVT.

The CDR3 region is CASSTQGAHGEAFF. The CDR3 region has the DNA TGTGCCAGTAGTACACAGGGGGCCCATGGTGAAGCTTTCTTT. V gene TRBV19 combines with J gene TRBJ1-1; 9 nucleotides line up with TRBD1. CDR1 is LNHDA, CDR2 SQIVND, per germline (reference sequence). The V gene end was trimmed by 4 bases and the J gene end by 7 bases; junction bases not matched to a gene: 7. The CDR3 runs to 14 residues.

The chain couples TRBV10-3 to TRBJ2-5, with D perhaps matching TRBD2 (5 bases). The V and J ends lost 3 bases and 4 bases respectively, with 12 bases between them. The germline V gene encodes CDR1 ENHRY and CDR2 SYGVKD. This CDR3 is built from 14 residues. The CDR3 loop reads CAISDTTGSETQYF. The CDR3 nucleotides are TGTGCCATCAGTGATACAACGGGATCAGAGACCCAGTACTTC.

The V gene is TRBV7-6, the J gene TRBJ2-3; 11 positions match TRBD2. Trimming cost V 6 bases and J 2 bases; bases outside gene matches: 4. The CDR3 runs 15 residues. Germline CDR1 reads SGHVS; CDR2 reads FNYEAQ. This CDR3 is CASRRLAGITDTQYF. The CDR3 DNA sequence: TGTGCCAGCAGAAGACTAGCGGGGATCACAGATACGCAGTATTTT.

This clone was observed a single time. This chain joins TRBV6-6 and TRBJ1-2; TRBD1 is a possible D gene (5 bases). V was trimmed by 2 bases and J by 8 bases, leaving 18 bases between them. CDR3 length equals 15 residues. From germline, CDR1 is MNHNY and CDR2 SVGAGI (reference sequence). This CDR3 is CASSYDRGTPGGYTF. CDR3 sequence (DNA): TGTGCCAGCAGTTACGATCGGGGGACTCCGGGAGGCTACACCTTC.

The rearrangement links TRBV4-1 to TRBJ1-2; 10 bases fit TRBD1. The CDR3 has 16 amino acids. Germline assignment: CDR1 MGHRA and CDR2 YSYEKL. Unmatched junction bases numbered 13, after V lost 4 bases and J lost 8 bases. Written as DNA, the CDR3 is TGCGCCAGCAGCCCAAGTGGCGGGACAGGGGTCGGCGGCTACACCTTC. Translating gives CASSPSGGTGVGGYTF.

V usage is TRBV27 and J usage is TRBJ2-3, with a tentative D call TRBD2 (5 bases). V shed 6 bases and J shed 0 bases, with 10 bases lying between them. CDR1 and CDR2 (germline): MNHEY, SMNVEV (reference sequence). CDR3 length: 14 amino acids. The CDR3 bases are TGTGCCAGCAGGAGGGCTACTAGCACAGATACGCAGTATTTT. Encoded protein: CASRRATSTDTQYF.

The sample holds one count of this clone. The chain has TRBV4-3 and TRBJ2-3; D remains ambiguous. The germline CDR1 and CDR2 sequences are LGHNA and YSLEER. The CDR3 sequence is 14 residues long. V lost 3 bases and J 4 bases, leaving 11 bases between the germline ends. The chain's CDR3 is CASSQKLVADTQYF. For the CDR3, the DNA is TGCGCCAGCAGCCAGAAGCTGGTGGCAGATACGCAGTATTTT.

V usage is TRBV6-4 and J usage is TRBJ1-5; TRBD1 might be the D (6 bases). CDR1 and CDR2 from the germline V gene are MRHNA and SNTAGT. The length of the CDR3 is 16 residues. With 4 bases removed from V and 2 bases from J, the gap between germline ends came to 15 bases. In DNA form, the CDR3 reads TGTGCCAGCAGTGCGGAATTTCGACAGGGCAATCAGCCCCAGCATTTT. Translating it yields CASSAEFRQGNQPQHF.

This chain joins TRBV28 and TRBJ1-1; D is possibly TRBD1 (6 bases). The CDR3 has 14 residues. V gave up 3 bases and J gave up 5 bases, with 13 bases separating them. In germline, CDR1 is MDHEN, CDR2 SYDVKM. CDR3 nucleotides: TGTGCCAGCAGTTTTAAAGGGGGGAGAACTGAAGCTTTCTTT. Amino acid sequence: CASSFKGGRTEAFF.

The rearrangement uses TRBV11-2 and TRBJ1-1; D remains ambiguous. This CDR3 contains 15 residues. The germline V and J ends were trimmed by 3 bases and 2 bases, with 13 bases remaining between them. Germline CDR1 SGHAT, CDR2 FQNNGV. In nucleotides, the CDR3 is TGTGCCAGCAGCTTTCATACAGCAATAAACACTGAAGCTTTCTTT. This sequence encodes CASSFHTAINTEAFF.

The rearrangement links TRBV27 to TRBJ2-7; D tentatively reads TRBD1 or TRBD2 (7 bases each). CDR3 size: 15 residues. The V and J ends lost 0 bases and 5 bases respectively, with 14 bases between them. From germline, CDR1 is MNHEY and CDR2 SMNVEV (reference sequence). The CDR3 DNA sequence: TGTGCCAGCAGTTTATCCTGGCAGGGGGGGGACGAGCAGTACTTC. Its translation is CASSLSWQGGDEQYF.

The rearrangement joins TRBV27 to TRBJ2-7, with TRBD2 as a possible D gene (6 bases). The length of the CDR3 is 14 residues. Germline values: CDR1 MNHEY, CDR2 SMNVEV (reference sequence). The V end was cut by 5 bases, the J end by 6 bases, with 17 bases between. The CDR3 sequence: CASSRASEGGEQYF. In DNA form, the CDR3 reads TGTGCCAGCAGTCGGGCCTCGGAGGGTGGCGAGCAGTACTTC.

The J gene is TRBJ2-1, the V gene TRBV5-4, with 7 bases matching TRBD2. Germline CDR1 SGHNT, CDR2 YYREEE (reference sequence). The V gene end was trimmed by 4 bases and the J gene end by 9 bases; junction bases not matched to a gene: 13. This CDR3 region has 15 residues. For the CDR3, the DNA is TGTGCCAGCAGCATAAAAAGCGGGGTCGGGGGTGAGCAGTTCTTC. Its protein product is CASSIKSGVGGEQFF.

This clone was picked up one time. This chain uses TRBV13 with TRBJ2-1; D may be TRBD1 (6 bases). The V and J ends lost 5 bases and 9 bases respectively, with 14 bases between them. The CDR3 runs 13 residues. Per germline, CDR1 PRHDT and CDR2 FYEKMQ (reference sequence). The CDR3 DNA follows: TGTGCCAGCAGCCCCGGGCCCAGGGGTGAGCAGTTCTTC. Amino acids: CASSPGPRGEQFF.

The chain combines TRBV19 with TRBJ2-7, with TRBD2 identical over 8 bases. Germline lookup yields CDR1 LNHDA and CDR2 SQIVND (reference sequence). V was clipped by 5 bases and J by 3 bases; unmatched bases: 9. This CDR3 contains 15 residues. The CDR3: CASSAGLGFIYEQYF. The CDR3 nucleotides are TGTGCCAGTAGTGCGGGACTAGGGTTCATCTACGAGCAGTACTTC.